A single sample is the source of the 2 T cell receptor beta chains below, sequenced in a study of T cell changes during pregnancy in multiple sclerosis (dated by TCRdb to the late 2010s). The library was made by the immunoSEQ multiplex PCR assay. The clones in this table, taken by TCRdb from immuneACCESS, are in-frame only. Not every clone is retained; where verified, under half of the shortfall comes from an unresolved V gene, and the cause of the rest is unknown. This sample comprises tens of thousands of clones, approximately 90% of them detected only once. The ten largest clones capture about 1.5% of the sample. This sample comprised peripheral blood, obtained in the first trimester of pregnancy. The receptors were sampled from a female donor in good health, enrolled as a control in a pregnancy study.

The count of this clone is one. Here the CDR3 reads CASSLGVGSREYF. CDR3 coding DNA: TGTGCCAGCAGCTTAGGGGTCGGGAGTAGAGAGTATTTT. J is TRBJ2-3 and V is TRBV7-2, with D possibly being TRBD2 (6 bases). Trimming cost V 1 base and J 13 bases, with 15 bases left between them. Germline V CDR1 and CDR2: SGHTA, FQGNSA. The CDR3 extends over 13 amino acids.

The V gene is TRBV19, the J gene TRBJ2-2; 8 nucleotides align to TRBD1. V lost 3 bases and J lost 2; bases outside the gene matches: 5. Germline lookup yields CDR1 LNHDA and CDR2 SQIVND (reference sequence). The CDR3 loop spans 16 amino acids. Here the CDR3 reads CASSIETGVNTGELFF. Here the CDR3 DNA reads TGTGCCAGTAGTATTGAGACAGGGGTTAACACCGGGGAGCTGTTTTTT. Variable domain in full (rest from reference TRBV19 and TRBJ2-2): DGGITQSPKYLFRKEGQNVTLSCEQNLNHDAMYWYRQDPGQGLRLIYYSQIVNDFQKGDIAEGYSVSREKKESFPLTVTSAQKNPTAFYLCASSIETGVNTGELFFGEGSRLTVL.